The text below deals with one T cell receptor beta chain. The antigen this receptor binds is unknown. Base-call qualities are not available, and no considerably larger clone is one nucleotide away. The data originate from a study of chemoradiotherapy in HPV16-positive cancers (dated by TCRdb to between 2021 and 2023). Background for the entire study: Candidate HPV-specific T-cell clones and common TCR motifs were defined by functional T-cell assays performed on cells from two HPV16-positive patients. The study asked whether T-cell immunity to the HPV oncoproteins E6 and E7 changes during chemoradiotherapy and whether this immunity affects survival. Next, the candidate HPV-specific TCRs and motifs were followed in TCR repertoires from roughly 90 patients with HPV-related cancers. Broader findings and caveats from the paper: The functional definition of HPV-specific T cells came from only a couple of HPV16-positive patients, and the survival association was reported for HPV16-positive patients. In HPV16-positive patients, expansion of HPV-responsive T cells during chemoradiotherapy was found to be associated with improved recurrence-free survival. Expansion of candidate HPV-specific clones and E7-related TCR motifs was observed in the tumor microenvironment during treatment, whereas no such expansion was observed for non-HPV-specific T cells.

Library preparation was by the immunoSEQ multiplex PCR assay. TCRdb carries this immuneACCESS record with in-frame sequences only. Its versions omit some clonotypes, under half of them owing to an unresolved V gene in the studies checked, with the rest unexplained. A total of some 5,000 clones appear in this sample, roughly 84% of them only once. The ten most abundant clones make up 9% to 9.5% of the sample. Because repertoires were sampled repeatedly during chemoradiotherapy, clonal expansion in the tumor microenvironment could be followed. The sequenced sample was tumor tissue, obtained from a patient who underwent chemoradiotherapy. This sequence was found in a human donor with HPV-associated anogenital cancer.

The nucleotide sequence is given as TGTGCCAGTAGCACCGGGACAGGGTATATCCAAGAGACCCAGTACTTC. This yields the protein CASSTGTGYIQETQYF. The V gene is TRBV19 and the J gene is TRBJ2-5; 9 central bases correspond to TRBD1. V ends up 6 bases short and J 1 base short, with an unmatched junction base count of 9. From the germline V gene (reference sequence), CDR1 is LNHDA and CDR2 is SQIVND. The CDR3 runs 16 residues from the cysteine to the phenylalanine. The CDR3 DNA has 48 bases and is translated from base 1.